These 17 T cell receptor beta chains came from one sample sequenced in a study of blood T cells in healthy people across ages. A second PCR of roughly 7 to 11 cycles used a sample-barcoded 5' primer and a J-beta primer mix. MiXCR was run by TCRdb on the 5' RACE reads, yielding one entry per CDR3 protein. Of some 1.5 million distinct CDR3 sequences in the sample, about 42% were seen once. Sequencing input: blood. All receptors come from a woman aged 18-30 years in good health.

This clonotype was picked up one time. At one end the junction does not follow the germline gene, possibly because of a read error. The chain has TRBV28 and TRBJ2-2, with D possibly being TRBD1 or TRBD2 (5 bases each). This CDR3 contains 17 residues. The germline CDR1 and CDR2 sequences are MDHEN and SYDVKM. The CDR3, as DNA: TGTGCCAGCAGTCCCTCAAGGTTTGAGGCAGGGACCGGGGAGCGGTTTTTT. Amino acids: CASSPSRFEAGTGERFF.

This clonotype came up a few times. V and J are TRBV20-1 and TRBJ2-7; possible D gene TRBD2, 6 bases. V lost 2 bases to trimming and J lost 1 base, with 12 bases between them. The CDR3 is 14 residues long. Germline V gene data show CDR1 as DFQATT and CDR2 as SNEGSKA (reference sequence). This chain's CDR3 is CSARKTSRSYEQYF. DNA for the CDR3: TGCAGTGCTAGAAAGACTAGTCGGTCCTACGAGCAGTACTTC.

The rearrangement links TRBV12-3 or TRBV12-4 to TRBJ1-1; D is unclear. CDR3 length equals 15 residues. The V end lost 3 bases, the J end lost 5 bases, and 16 bases lay between the germline ends. DNA of the CDR3: TGTGCCAGCAGTTTGGAGGCTGGGTTGAGGACTGAAGCTTTCTTT. It yields the protein CASSLEAGLRTEAFF.

Worth noting for this clonotype: One end of the junction is discordant with germline, which a read error may explain. This chain uses TRBV9 with TRBJ2-3; 7 nucleotides align to TRBD2. CDR1 is SGDLS and CDR2 is YYNGEE in the germline V gene. CDR3 length: 17 residues. Here the CDR3 reads CASSAHPGTIITDMQYF. The CDR3 DNA reads as TGTGCCAGCAGCGCCCACCCCGGGACTATAATTACAGATATGCAGTATTTT.

This clonotype has only one observation. The V call is TRBV10-3, the J call TRBJ1-2; D remains ambiguous. Germline assignment: CDR1 ENHRY and CDR2 SYGVKD. The V end was cut by 11 bases, the J end by 4 bases, with 20 bases between. CDR3 length: 14 amino acids. The CDR3 region is CAGSDRVLAYGYTF. The CDR3 DNA reads TGTGCCGGTTCGGACCGAGTCCTCGCCTATGGCTACACCTTC.

Points on this clonotype: This could be a read error, since a much larger clone is one nucleotide away. The chain couples TRBV6-2 or TRBV6-3 to TRBJ2-1, with 12 bases identical to TRBD2. V gave up 6 bases and J gave up 5 bases; unmatched junction bases: 11. This CDR3 has 17 residues. In germline, CDR1 is MNHEY, CDR2 SVGEGT. The CDR3 DNA is TGTGCCAGCAGCCGAACCTCGCTAGCGGGGGGGAACAATGAGCAGTTCTTC. Protein sequence: CASSRTSLAGGNNEQFF.

J is TRBJ2-7 and V is TRBV27; TRBD1 matches at 7 bases. There are 16 residues in the CDR3. Germline V gene lookup returns CDR1 MNHEY and CDR2 SMNVEV (reference sequence). V was pared by 5 bases and J by 3 bases, with 13 bases of the junction left unmatched. The CDR3: CASSPRWDRSVYEQYF. In DNA form, the CDR3 reads TGTGCCAGCAGTCCTAGATGGGACAGAAGTGTCTACGAGCAGTACTTC.

Only a few counts were recorded for this clonotype. The chain carries TRBV6-1 and TRBJ1-5; 10 bases match TRBD1. V lost 6 bases to trimming and J lost 6 bases; unmatched junction nucleotides: 2. CDR1 and CDR2 (germline): MNHNS, SASEGT. The CDR3 has 13 amino acids. The CDR3 DNA is TGTGCCAGCAGCGGGACAGGGGTTCAGCCCCAGCATTTT. Translation gives CASSGTGVQPQHF.

A few counts support this clonotype. The chain links TRBV7-2 to TRBJ2-1, with D maybe TRBD2 (6 bases). The V and J ends lost 5 bases and 0 bases respectively, with 17 bases between them. CDR1 and CDR2 from the germline V gene are SGHTA and FQGNSA. The CDR3 length is 17 residues. The CDR3 coding sequence is TGTGCCAGCAGCCCCGCTCTAGCGCGAAGCTCCTACAATGAGCAGTTCTTC. Translation gives CASSPALARSSYNEQFF.

This clonotype was seen more than once but under ten times. The rearrangement links TRBV27 to TRBJ2-1; the D gene is possibly TRBD1 (6 bases). Germline CDR1 and CDR2: MNHEY and SMNVEV (reference sequence). V was trimmed by 6 bases and J by 0 bases, leaving 15 bases between them. This CDR3 spans 16 amino acids. The DNA of the CDR3 is TGTGCCAGCAGCCTCAGGGGTTATAGCTCCTACAATGAGCAGTTCTTC. This sequence encodes CASSLRGYSSYNEQFF.

The gene calls are TRBV6-5 and TRBJ2-7, with D unresolved. V was cut by 6 bases and J by 2 bases, with 11 bases left in between. Germline V gene sequence: CDR1 MNHEY, CDR2 SVGAGI. CDR3 size: 13 residues. CDR3: CASRKKGAYEQYF. The CDR3 DNA follows: TGTGCCAGCAGGAAGAAGGGTGCCTACGAGCAGTACTTC.

The chain carries TRBV7-2 and TRBJ1-5, with TRBD1 as a possible D gene (6 bases). The CDR3 has 14 residues. Germline V lookup: CDR1 SGHTA, CDR2 FQGNSA. The DNA of the CDR3 is TGTGCTTCGGCGGGGGGCTCCGGCAATCAGCCCCAGCATTTT. It is translated as CASAGGSGNQPQHF.

The CDR3 loop reads CASNLGTIYNEQFF. In nucleotides, the CDR3 is TGTGCCAGCAACCTTGGGACTATCTACAATGAGCAGTTCTTC. The gene calls are TRBV7-2 and TRBJ2-1, with 7 bases matching TRBD2. J was trimmed by 3 bases and V by 7 bases; bases with no gene match: 6. CDR3 length equals 14 residues. CDR1 and CDR2 from the germline V gene are SGHTA and FQGNSA.

This clonotype was recorded a few times. The V gene is TRBV2, the J gene TRBJ2-1; 7 nucleotides line up with TRBD2. The CDR3 is 16 amino acids. Per germline, CDR1 SNHLY and CDR2 FYNNEI. Unmatched junction bases numbered 8, after V lost 6 bases and J lost 0 bases. The CDR3 DNA sequence: TGTGCCAGCAGATCCGGGACTATCAGCTCCTACAATGAGCAGTTCTTC. Protein sequence: CASRSGTISSYNEQFF. The full variable domain, in which reference TRBV2 and TRBJ2-1 provide the parts outside the CDR3, is EPEVTQTPSHQVTQMGQEVILRCVPISNHLYFYWYRQILGQKVEFLVSFYNNEISEKSEIFDDQFSVERPDGSNFTLKIRSTKLEDSAMYFCASRSGTISSYNEQFFGPGTRLTVL.

This clonotype was observed a handful of times. CDR3 in DNA: TGTGCCAGCAGCCAAATCGGGACTAGCTCGTACAATGAGCAGTTCTTC. It yields the protein CASSQIGTSSYNEQFF. V is TRBV4-2 and J is TRBJ2-1; 9 bases are shared with TRBD2. The CDR3 is made up of 16 amino acids. Germline CDR1 is LGHNA and CDR2 is YNFKEQ. V was clipped by 2 bases and J by 4 bases; unmatched bases: 6.

The rearrangement joins TRBV11-1 to TRBJ1-5; no clear D gene. This CDR3 spans 17 amino acids. Trimming took off 5 bases at V and 2 bases at J, with 19 bases between the two ends. The germline V gene has CDR1 SGHAT and CDR2 FQDESV (reference sequence). The CDR3 sequence is CASSPRRRVLGNQPQHF. The CDR3 DNA sequence: TGTGCCAGCAGCCCCCGCCGGAGAGTATTAGGCAATCAGCCCCAGCATTTT.

The V gene is TRBV4-2, the J gene TRBJ1-1; 7 nucleotides align to TRBD1. CDR1 is LGHNA, CDR2 YNFKEQ, per germline. This CDR3 region has 17 residues. V was pared by 2 bases and J by 0 bases, with 9 bases of the junction left unmatched. This CDR3 reads CASSQTGQAIMNTEAFF. CDR3 coding DNA: TGTGCCAGCAGCCAAACCGGACAGGCAATAATGAACACTGAAGCTTTCTTT.